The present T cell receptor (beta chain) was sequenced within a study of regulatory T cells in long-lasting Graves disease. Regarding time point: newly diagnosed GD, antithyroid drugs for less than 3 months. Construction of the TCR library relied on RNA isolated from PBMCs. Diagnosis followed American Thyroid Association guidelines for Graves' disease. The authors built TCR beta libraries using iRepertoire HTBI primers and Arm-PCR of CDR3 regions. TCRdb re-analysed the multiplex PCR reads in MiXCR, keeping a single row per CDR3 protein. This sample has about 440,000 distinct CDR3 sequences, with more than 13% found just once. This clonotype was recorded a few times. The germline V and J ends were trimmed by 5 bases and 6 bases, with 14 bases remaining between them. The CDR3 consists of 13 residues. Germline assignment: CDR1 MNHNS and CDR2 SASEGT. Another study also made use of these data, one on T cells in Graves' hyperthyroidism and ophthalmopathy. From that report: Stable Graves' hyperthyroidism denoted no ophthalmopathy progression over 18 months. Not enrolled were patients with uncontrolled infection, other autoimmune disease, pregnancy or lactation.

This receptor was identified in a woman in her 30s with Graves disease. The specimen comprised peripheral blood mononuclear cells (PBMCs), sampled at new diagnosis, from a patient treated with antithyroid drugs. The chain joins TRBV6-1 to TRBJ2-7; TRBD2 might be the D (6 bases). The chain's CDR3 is CASSRRLVGEQYF. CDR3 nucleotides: TGTGCCAGCAGTCGCAGACTAGTGGGCGAGCAGTACTTC.